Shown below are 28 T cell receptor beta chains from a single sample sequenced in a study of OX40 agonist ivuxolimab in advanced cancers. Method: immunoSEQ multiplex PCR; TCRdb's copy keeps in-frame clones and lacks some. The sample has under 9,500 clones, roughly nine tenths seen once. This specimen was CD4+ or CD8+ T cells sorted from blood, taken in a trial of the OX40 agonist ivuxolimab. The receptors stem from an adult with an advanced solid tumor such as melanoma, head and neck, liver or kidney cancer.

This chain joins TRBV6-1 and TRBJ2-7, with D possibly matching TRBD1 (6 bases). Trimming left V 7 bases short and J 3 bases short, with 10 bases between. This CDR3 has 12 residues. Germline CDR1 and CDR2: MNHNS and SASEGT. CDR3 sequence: CASIQGLYEQYF. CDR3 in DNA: TGTGCCAGCATTCAGGGGCTCTACGAGCAGTACTTC.

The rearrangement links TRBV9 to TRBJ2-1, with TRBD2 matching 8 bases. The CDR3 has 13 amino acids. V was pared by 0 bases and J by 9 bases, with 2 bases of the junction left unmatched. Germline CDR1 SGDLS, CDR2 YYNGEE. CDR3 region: CASSVAAGGEQFF. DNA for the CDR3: TGTGCCAGCAGCGTAGCGGCGGGGGGTGAGCAGTTCTTC.

The CDR3 sequence: CASSLFGADTAAFF. The CDR3 coding sequence is TGTGCCAGCAGTTTATTCGGGGCAGACACGGCAGCTTTCTTT. The chain carries TRBV28 and TRBJ1-1; D perhaps matches TRBD1 (5 bases). Looked up from germline, CDR1 is MDHEN and CDR2 is SYDVKM. V was clipped by 1 base and J by 10 bases, with 16 bases between them. The CDR3 extends over 14 amino acids.

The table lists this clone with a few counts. CDR3 residues: CASSAGLAGAPYV. The CDR3 DNA sequence: TGTGCCAGCAGTGCGGGACTAGCGGGAGCCCCCTACGTA. This chain connects TRBV28 to TRBJ2-7; 14 nucleotides line up with TRBD2. Germline loops: CDR1 MDHEN, CDR2 SYDVKM. This CDR3 contains 13 residues.

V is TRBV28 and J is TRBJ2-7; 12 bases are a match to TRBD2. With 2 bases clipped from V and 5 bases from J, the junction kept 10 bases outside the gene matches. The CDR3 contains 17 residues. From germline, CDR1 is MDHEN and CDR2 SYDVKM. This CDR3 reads CASSLGLAGGPADEQYF. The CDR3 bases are TGTGCCAGCAGTTTAGGTCTAGCGGGAGGGCCCGCGGACGAGCAGTACTTC.

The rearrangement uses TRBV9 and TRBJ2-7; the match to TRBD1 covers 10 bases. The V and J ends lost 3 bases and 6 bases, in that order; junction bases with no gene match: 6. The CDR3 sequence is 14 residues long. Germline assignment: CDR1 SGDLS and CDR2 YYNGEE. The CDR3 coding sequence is TGTGCCAGCAGCGGGGGGACAGGGGTCAGCGAGCAGTACTTC. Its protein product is CASSGGTGVSEQYF.

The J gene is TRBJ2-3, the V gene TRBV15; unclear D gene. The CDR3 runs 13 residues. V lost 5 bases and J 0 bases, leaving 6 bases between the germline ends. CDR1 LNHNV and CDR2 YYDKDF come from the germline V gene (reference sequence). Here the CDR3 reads CATSLVSTDTQYF. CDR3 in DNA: TGTGCCACCAGCTTAGTTAGCACAGATACGCAGTATTTT.

CDR3 nucleotide sequence: TGTGCCAGCACCCCCACGGAGGGGAGGGGATATGGCTACACCTTC. This encodes CASTPTEGRGYGYTF. This sequence joins TRBV6-5 and TRBJ1-2, with D possibly matching TRBD1 (5 bases). Trimming removed 7 bases from V and 5 bases from J, with 20 bases in between. The CDR3 is 15 residues long. Per the germline V gene, CDR1 is MNHEY and CDR2 is SVGAGI.

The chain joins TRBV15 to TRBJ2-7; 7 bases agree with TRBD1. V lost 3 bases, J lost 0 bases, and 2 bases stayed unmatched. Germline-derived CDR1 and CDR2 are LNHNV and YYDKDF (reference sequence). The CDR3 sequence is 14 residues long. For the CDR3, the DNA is TGTGCCACCAGCAGTGGGGACAGCTCCTACGAGCAGTACTTC. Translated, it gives CATSSGDSSYEQYF.

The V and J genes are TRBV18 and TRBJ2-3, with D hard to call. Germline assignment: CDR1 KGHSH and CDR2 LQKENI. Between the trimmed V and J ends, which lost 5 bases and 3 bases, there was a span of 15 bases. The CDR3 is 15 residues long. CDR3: CASSEPGLGTDTQYF. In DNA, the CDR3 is TGTGCCAGCTCAGAGCCGGGCCTCGGGACAGATACGCAGTATTTT.

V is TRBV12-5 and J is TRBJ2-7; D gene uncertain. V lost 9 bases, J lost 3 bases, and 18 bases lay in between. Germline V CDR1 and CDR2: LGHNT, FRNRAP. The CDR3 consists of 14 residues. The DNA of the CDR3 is TGTGCTAGCCCCAATGCGACCGTCGGCTACGAGCAGTACTTC. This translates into CASPNATVGYEQYF.

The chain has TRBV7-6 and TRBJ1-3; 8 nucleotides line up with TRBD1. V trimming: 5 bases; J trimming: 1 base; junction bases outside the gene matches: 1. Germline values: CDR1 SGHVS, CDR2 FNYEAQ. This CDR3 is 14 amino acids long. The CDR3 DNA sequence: TGTGCCAGCAGCCAGGGGGCTTCTGGAAACACCATATATTTT. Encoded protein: CASSQGASGNTIYF. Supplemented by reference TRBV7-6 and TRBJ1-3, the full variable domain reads GAGVSQSPRYKVTKRGQDVALRCDPISGHVSLYWYRQALGQGPEFLTYFNYEAQQDKSGLPNDRFSAERPEGSISTLTIQRTEQRDSAMYRCASSQGASGNTIYFGEGSWLTVV.

Here the CDR3 DNA reads TGTGCCACCAGCAGAGATTCGGGCGGGGGAGGGCCAAGCACAGATACGCAGTATTTT. The encoded protein is CATSRDSGGGGPSTDTQYF. The gene calls are TRBV15 and TRBJ2-3, with 7 bases matching TRBD2. Looked up from germline, CDR1 is LNHNV and CDR2 is YYDKDF (reference sequence). V was clipped by 0 bases and J by 0 bases; unmatched bases: 12. The CDR3 runs 19 residues.

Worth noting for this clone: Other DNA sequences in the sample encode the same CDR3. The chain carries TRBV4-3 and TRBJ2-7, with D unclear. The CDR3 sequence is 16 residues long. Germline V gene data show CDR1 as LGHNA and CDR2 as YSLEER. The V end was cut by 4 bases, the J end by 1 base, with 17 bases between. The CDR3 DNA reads TGCGCCAGCAGCCCCGCTTCCATCTCAAGTTCCTACGAGCAGTACTTC. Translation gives CASSPASISSSYEQYF.

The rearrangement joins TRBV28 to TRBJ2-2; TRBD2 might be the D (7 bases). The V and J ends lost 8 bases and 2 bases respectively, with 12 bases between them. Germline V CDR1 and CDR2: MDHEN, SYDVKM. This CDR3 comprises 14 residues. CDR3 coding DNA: TGTGCCAGCGAGGGGGGGCCTAACACCGGGGAGCTGTTTTTT. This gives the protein CASEGGPNTGELFF.

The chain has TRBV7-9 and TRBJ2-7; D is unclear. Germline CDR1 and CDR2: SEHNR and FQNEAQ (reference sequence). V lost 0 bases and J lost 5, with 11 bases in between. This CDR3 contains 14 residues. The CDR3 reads CASSLARPVDEQYF. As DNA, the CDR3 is TGTGCCAGCAGCTTAGCGAGGCCAGTGGACGAGCAGTACTTC.

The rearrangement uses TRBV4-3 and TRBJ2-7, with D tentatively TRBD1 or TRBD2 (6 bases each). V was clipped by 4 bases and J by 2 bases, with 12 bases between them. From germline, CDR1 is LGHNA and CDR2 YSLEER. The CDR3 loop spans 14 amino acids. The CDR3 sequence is CASSPSGDTYEQYF. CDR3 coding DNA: TGCGCCAGCAGCCCCTCGGGGGACACCTACGAGCAGTACTTC.

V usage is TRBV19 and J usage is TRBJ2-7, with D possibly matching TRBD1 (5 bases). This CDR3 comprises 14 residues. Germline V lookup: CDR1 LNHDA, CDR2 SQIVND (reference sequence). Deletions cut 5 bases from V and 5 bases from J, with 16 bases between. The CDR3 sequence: CASSYQGLIDEQYF. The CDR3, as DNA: TGTGCCAGTAGTTATCAGGGATTGATCGACGAGCAGTACTTC. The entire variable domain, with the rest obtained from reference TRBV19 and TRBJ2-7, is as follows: DGGITQSPKYLFRKEGQNVTLSCEQNLNHDAMYWYRQDPGQGLRLIYYSQIVNDFQKGDIAEGYSVSREKKESFPLTVTSAQKNPTAFYLCASSYQGLIDEQYFGPGTRLTVT.

CDR3 in DNA: TGTGCCAGCAGTCAGGAACAGACTAGCAATCAGCCCCAGCATTTT. Translating gives CASSQEQTSNQPQHF. V usage is TRBV6-6 and J usage is TRBJ1-5; the D is unclear. The CDR3 is 15 residues long. V dropped 5 bases and J dropped 0 bases, with 11 bases sitting between them. The V gene's germline CDR1 is MNHNY and CDR2 SVGAGI (reference sequence).

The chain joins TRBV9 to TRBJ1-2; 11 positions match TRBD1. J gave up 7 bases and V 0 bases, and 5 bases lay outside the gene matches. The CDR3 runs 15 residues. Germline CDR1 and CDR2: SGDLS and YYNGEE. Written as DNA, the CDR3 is TGTGCCAGCAGCGTAGGGACAGGGGGCTCGGGTGGCTACACCTTC. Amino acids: CASSVGTGGSGGYTF.

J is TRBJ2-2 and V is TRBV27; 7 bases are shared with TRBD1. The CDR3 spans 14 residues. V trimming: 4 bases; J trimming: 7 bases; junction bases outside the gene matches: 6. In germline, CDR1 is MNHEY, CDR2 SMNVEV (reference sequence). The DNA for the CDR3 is TGTGCCAGCAGTTACACAGGGGTGGTCGGGGAGCTGTTTTTT. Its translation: CASSYTGVVGELFF.

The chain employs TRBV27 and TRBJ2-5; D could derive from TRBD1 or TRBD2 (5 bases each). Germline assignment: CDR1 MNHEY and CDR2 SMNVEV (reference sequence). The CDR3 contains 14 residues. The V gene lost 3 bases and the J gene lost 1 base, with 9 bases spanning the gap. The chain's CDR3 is CASSFPGPQETQYF. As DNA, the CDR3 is TGTGCCAGCAGTTTTCCGGGGCCCCAAGAGACCCAGTACTTC.

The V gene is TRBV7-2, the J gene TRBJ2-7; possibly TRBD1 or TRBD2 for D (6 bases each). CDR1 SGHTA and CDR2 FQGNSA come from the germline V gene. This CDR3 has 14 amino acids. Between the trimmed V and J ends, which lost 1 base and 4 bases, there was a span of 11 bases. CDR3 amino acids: CASSLGGAGYEQYF. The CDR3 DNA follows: TGTGCCAGCAGCTTAGGGGGGGCTGGATACGAGCAGTACTTC.

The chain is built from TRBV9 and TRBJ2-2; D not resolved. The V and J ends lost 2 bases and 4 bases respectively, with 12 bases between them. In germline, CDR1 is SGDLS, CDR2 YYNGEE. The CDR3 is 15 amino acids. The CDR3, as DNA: TGTGCCAGCAGCGTGACCCAAATGGGCACCGGGGAGCTGTTTTTT. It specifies CASSVTQMGTGELFF. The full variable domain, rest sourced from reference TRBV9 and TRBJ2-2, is DSGVTQTPKHLITATGQRVTLRCSPRSGDLSVYWYQQSLDQGLQFLIQYYNGEERAKGNILERFSAQQFPDLHSELNLSSLELGDSALYFCASSVTQMGTGELFFGEGSRLTVL.

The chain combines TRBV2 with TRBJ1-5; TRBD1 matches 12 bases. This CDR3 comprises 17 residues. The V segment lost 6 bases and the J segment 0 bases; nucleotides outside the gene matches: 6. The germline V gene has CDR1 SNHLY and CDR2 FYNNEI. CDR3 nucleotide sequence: TGTGCCAGCAGCGAGGGACAGGGGGCCTCTAGCAATCAGCCCCAGCATTTT. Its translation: CASSEGQGASSNQPQHF. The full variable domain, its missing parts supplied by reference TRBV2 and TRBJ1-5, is EPEVTQTPSHQVTQMGQEVILRCVPISNHLYFYWYRQILGQKVEFLVSFYNNEISEKSEIFDDQFSVERPDGSNFTLKIRSTKLEDSAMYFCASSEGQGASSNQPQHFGDGTRLSIL.

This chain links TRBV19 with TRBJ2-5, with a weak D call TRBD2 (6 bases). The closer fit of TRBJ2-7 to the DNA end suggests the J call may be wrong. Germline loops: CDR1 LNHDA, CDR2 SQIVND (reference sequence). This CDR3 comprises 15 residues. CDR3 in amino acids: CASSPFGGETYEQYF. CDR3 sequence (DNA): TGTGCCAGTAGTCCCTTTGGCGGGGAGACTTACGAGCAGTACTTC.

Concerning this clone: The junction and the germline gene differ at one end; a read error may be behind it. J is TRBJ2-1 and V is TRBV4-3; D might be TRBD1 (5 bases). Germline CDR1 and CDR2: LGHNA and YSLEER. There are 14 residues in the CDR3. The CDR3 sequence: CASSQDRVYSEQFF. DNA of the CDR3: TGCGCCAGCAGCCAAGACAGGGTGTACAGTGAGCAGTTCTTC.

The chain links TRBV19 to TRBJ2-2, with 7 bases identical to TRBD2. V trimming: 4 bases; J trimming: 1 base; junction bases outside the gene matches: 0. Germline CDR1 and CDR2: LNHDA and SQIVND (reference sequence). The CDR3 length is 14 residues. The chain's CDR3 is CASSRGGNTGELFF. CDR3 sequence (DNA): TGTGCCAGTAGTAGGGGGGGGAACACCGGGGAGCTGTTTTTT.